This T cell receptor beta chain was sequenced for a study of blood T cell repertoires in COVID-19. About the research overall: Material from acute and convalescent COVID-19 was sourced from the United States, Italy and Spain. PBMCs, B-cell-depleted T cells, or T cells provided the cDNA or gDNA that made up the material.

There are 14 residues in the CDR3. The germline V gene has CDR1 SNHLY and CDR2 FYNNEI. Trimming cost V 2 bases and J 10 bases; bases outside gene matches: 8. Per the original methods: Estimated nucleated cell counts came from reference gene primer amplification. Sequenced by immunoSEQ multiplex PCR; TCRdb stores in-frame clones only, minus some. The D gene and trimming were derived from the DNA, and the V and J assignments and clone size from that table. The sample includes fewer than 150,000 clones, almost 85% of them seen just once. The chain couples TRBV2 to TRBJ1-1, with 9 bases matching TRBD1. The sample consisted of peripheral blood. The TCR comes from a human donor in a cohort sampled during active COVID-19. CDR3: CASSETIRDRVAFF. The CDR3, as DNA: TGTGCCAGCAGTGAAACCATCCGGGACAGGGTAGCTTTCTTT.